The 19 T cell receptor beta chains below come from one sample, sequenced in a study of CD8 T cells in Susac syndrome. An amount of RNA that ranged from roughly 0.45 to 1 ug was reverse transcribed with random hexamers. TCRdb reanalysed the immunoSEQ multiplex PCR reads using MiXCR and keeps one entry per CDR3 protein. This table holds more than 90,000 distinct CDR3 sequences, 85% to 95% found once. Source material: CD4+ T cells from PBMCs. These receptors were taken from a human donor with multiple sclerosis.

The chain carries TRBV5-1 and TRBJ2-7; 9 nucleotides match TRBD1. J gave up 6 bases and V 4 bases, and 11 bases lay outside the gene matches. Germline loops: CDR1 SGHRS, CDR2 YFSETQ. This CDR3 region has 15 residues. The chain's CDR3 is CASSPWTGQGAEQYF. The CDR3 DNA is TGCGCCAGCAGCCCGTGGACGGGACAGGGAGCCGAGCAGTACTTC.

The V call is TRBV7-9, the J call TRBJ2-1; the match to TRBD1 covers 7 bases. The CDR3 totals 13 residues. The trim removed 5 bases at V and 6 bases at J, leaving 4 bases unmatched. Germline values: CDR1 SEHNR, CDR2 FQNEAQ (reference sequence). The CDR3 DNA follows: TGTGCCAGCAGCGCCAACAGGGGCAATGAGCAGTTCTTC. This translates into CASSANRGNEQFF.

The chain joins TRBV28 to TRBJ2-3; TRBD1 might be the D (6 bases). Trimming stripped 0 bases from V and 4 bases from J, with 11 bases between. The CDR3 is 15 residues long. CDR1 is MDHEN and CDR2 is SYDVKM in the germline V gene. The chain's CDR3 is CASSLWSRTADTQYF. The DNA for the CDR3 is TGTGCCAGCAGTTTATGGTCCCGGACAGCAGATACGCAGTATTTT.

The chain uses TRBV19 and TRBJ1-2, with 9 nucleotides matching TRBD1. This CDR3 is built from 14 residues. The V and J ends lost 5 bases and 0 bases, in that order; junction bases with no gene match: 1. CDR1 and CDR2 (germline): LNHDA, SQIVND (reference sequence). The DNA of the CDR3 is TGTGCCAGTAGTCGGACAGGGGCTAACTATGGCTACACCTTC. It yields the protein CASSRTGANYGYTF.

This clonotype appeared a single time. The V gene is TRBV30, the J gene TRBJ1-6; a possible D gene is TRBD1 (5 bases). Germline lookup yields CDR1 GTSNPN and CDR2 SVGIG (reference sequence). CDR3 length: 13 residues. V was trimmed by 3 bases and J by 8 bases, leaving 11 bases between them. This CDR3 is CAWRRQQYSPLHF. Written as DNA, the CDR3 is TGTGCCTGGAGACGACAGCAATATTCACCCCTCCACTTT.

V and J are TRBV18 and TRBJ2-2; D is possibly TRBD2 (5 bases). Germline CDR1 and CDR2: KGHSH and LQKENI. V lost 2 bases to trimming and J lost 7 bases, with 11 bases between them. CDR3 length equals 14 residues. Here the CDR3 reads CASSPTEENGELFF. The CDR3 nucleotides read TGTGCCAGCTCACCAACGGAGGAGAACGGGGAGCTGTTTTTT.

The chain couples TRBV4-2 to TRBJ2-3; D is possibly TRBD2 (6 bases). CDR3 length: 16 amino acids. V was shortened by 0 bases and J by 5 bases, with 15 bases between the two germline ends. Germline loops: CDR1 LGHNA, CDR2 YNFKEQ. For the CDR3, the DNA is TGTGCCAGCAGCCAAGATCAATGGGGAGGTGGAGATACGCAGTATTTT. Protein sequence: CASSQDQWGGGDTQYF.

J is TRBJ2-6 and V is TRBV30; no clear D. CDR3 length equals 13 residues. V dropped 5 bases and J dropped 6 bases, with 11 bases sitting between them. Germline V gene lookup returns CDR1 GTSNPN and CDR2 SVGIG (reference sequence). CDR3 bases: TGTGCCTGGGGTCACCTCCAGGCCAACGTCCTGACTTTC. Translation: CAWGHLQANVLTF. The full variable domain, completed using reference TRBV30 and TRBJ2-6, is SQTIHQWPATLVQPVGSPLSLECTVEGTSNPNLYWYRQAAGRGLQLLFYSVGIGQISSEVPQNLSASRPQDRQFILSSKKLLLSDSGFYLCAWGHLQANVLTFGAGSRLTVL.

The J gene is TRBJ2-7, the V gene TRBV4-2; possibly TRBD2 for D (5 bases). The CDR3 consists of 15 residues. CDR1 is LGHNA and CDR2 is YNFKEQ in the germline V gene. V lost 0 bases and J 2 bases, leaving 11 bases between the germline ends. As DNA, the CDR3 is TGTGCCAGCAGCCAAGAATCCAGCGGTGCCTACGAGCAGTACTTC. It yields the protein CASSQESSGAYEQYF.

The chain couples TRBV5-6 to TRBJ1-1; D not resolved. The CDR3 is 12 amino acids. Germline V lookup: CDR1 SGHDT, CDR2 YYEEEE. Trimming left V 2 bases short and J 5 bases short, with 7 bases between. The CDR3 is CASSLVQTEAFF. CDR3 in DNA: TGTGCCAGCAGCTTAGTACAGACTGAAGCTTTCTTT.

The V and J genes are TRBV29-1 and TRBJ1-1, with a possible D match to TRBD1 (5 bases). The germline V gene encodes CDR1 SQVTM and CDR2 ANQGSEA. This CDR3 region has 14 residues. Trimming took 6 bases from V and 1 from J, leaving 15 bases between them. CDR3 coding DNA: TGCAGCGTACCAAGCTCCAGGGCGAACACTGAAGCTTTCTTT. As protein: CSVPSSRANTEAFF.

CDR3 DNA sequence: TGTGCCAGCAGCTATATCCGGGCCGGGGAGCTGTTTTTT. Its translation is CASSYIRAGELFF. V is TRBV7-3 and J is TRBJ2-2, with D hard to call. V was shortened by 4 bases and J by 6 bases, with 9 bases between the two germline ends. Germline V lookup: CDR1 SGHTA, CDR2 FQGTGA. The CDR3 covers 13 residues.

The genes are TRBV7-2 and TRBJ2-1, with TRBD2 matching 7 bases. Germline assignment: CDR1 SGHTA and CDR2 FQGNSA. V lost 1 base, J lost 4 bases, and 7 bases stayed unmatched. There are 16 residues in the CDR3. The CDR3 DNA reads as TGTGCCAGCAGCTTAGGTGTGGGACTACATTACAATGAGCAGTTCTTC. This encodes CASSLGVGLHYNEQFF.

The gene calls are TRBV5-1 and TRBJ1-1; D remains unclear. Germline V lookup: CDR1 SGHRS, CDR2 YFSETQ. The CDR3 has 15 amino acids. V was cut by 0 bases and J by 3 bases, with 12 bases left in between. The CDR3 sequence is CASSLEDWAYTEAFF. In DNA, the CDR3 is TGCGCCAGCAGCTTGGAAGACTGGGCGTACACTGAAGCTTTCTTT.

The rearrangement joins TRBV19 to TRBJ2-7; D is unresolved. CDR1 is LNHDA and CDR2 is SQIVND in the germline V gene (reference sequence). The CDR3 extends over 11 amino acids. Trimming pared 4 bases from V and 6 bases from J, leaving 7 bases between. The CDR3 reads CASSTPSEQYF. For the CDR3, the DNA is TGTGCCAGTAGTACCCCCAGCGAGCAGTACTTC.

The chain joins TRBV9 to TRBJ2-1; TRBD2 might be the D (5 bases). Trimming stripped 0 bases from V and 9 bases from J, with 10 bases between. This CDR3 contains 13 residues. Looked up from germline, CDR1 is SGDLS and CDR2 is YYNGEE. In nucleotides, the CDR3 is TGTGCCAGCAGCGTAGGGGGTGGGAGTGAGCAGTTCTTC. It encodes CASSVGGGSEQFF. Full variable domain (outside the CDR3, taken from reference TRBV9 and TRBJ2-1): DSGVTQTPKHLITATGQRVTLRCSPRSGDLSVYWYQQSLDQGLQFLIQYYNGEERAKGNILERFSAQQFPDLHSELNLSSLELGDSALYFCASSVGGGSEQFFGPGTRLTVL.

The chain employs TRBV2 and TRBJ1-2; 9 bases are shared with TRBD1. CDR3 length: 14 amino acids. Unmatched junction bases numbered 5, after V lost 9 bases and J lost 0 bases. CDR1 and CDR2 (germline): SNHLY, FYNNEI. For the CDR3, the DNA is TGTGCCAGATCAGGGACAGGGACTAACTATGGCTACACCTTC. Translating gives CARSGTGTNYGYTF.

The chain links TRBV30 to TRBJ1-4; D may be TRBD1 (6 bases). The CDR3 loop spans 14 amino acids. Per the germline V gene, CDR1 is GTSNPN and CDR2 is SVGIG (reference sequence). V was trimmed by 4 bases and J by 4 bases, leaving 13 bases between them. This chain's CDR3 is CAWTVGQSNEKLFF. The CDR3 DNA follows: TGTGCCTGGACCGTAGGACAGAGTAATGAAAAACTGTTTTTT.

The rearrangement joins TRBV5-1 to TRBJ1-5, with 7 bases that match TRBD1. The CDR3 is made up of 14 amino acids. Unmatched junction bases numbered 4, after V lost 0 bases and J lost 7 bases. The V gene's germline CDR1 is SGHRS and CDR2 YFSETQ. CDR3 region: CASSLVGGGQPQHF. As DNA, the CDR3 is TGCGCCAGCAGCTTGGTAGGGGGCGGGCAGCCCCAGCATTTT.